This T cell receptor (beta chain) was observed in a study of T cell responses to AZD1222 COVID-19 vaccine. The study's findings and limits: Seropositive status at baseline applied to only five or six AZD1222 recipients. Only after the peak T cell response were repertoires sampled. It should be noted that donors were predominantly white British and more often female, and clonal diversity was possibly underestimated.

Sequencing used immunoSEQ multiplex PCR; TCRdb keeps in-frame clones, though not all of them. The sample records around 94,000 clones, 85% being singletons. The V end lost 0 bases, the J end lost 1 base, and 13 bases lay between the germline ends. The CDR3 covers 16 residues. The V gene's germline CDR1 is MGHRA and CDR2 YSYEKL. Regarding this clone: The antigen is unknown.

The chain carries TRBV4-1 and TRBJ2-7, with D possibly matching TRBD1 (6 bases). This clonotype was sampled from an adult who received the AZD1222 COVID-19 vaccine. Here the sequenced sample was peripheral blood, taken 28 days after the second AZD1222 dose. The CDR3 sequence is CASSQDLFGQSYEQYF. The CDR3 region has the DNA TGCGCCAGCAGCCAAGATCTTTTCGGACAGTCCTACGAGCAGTACTTC.